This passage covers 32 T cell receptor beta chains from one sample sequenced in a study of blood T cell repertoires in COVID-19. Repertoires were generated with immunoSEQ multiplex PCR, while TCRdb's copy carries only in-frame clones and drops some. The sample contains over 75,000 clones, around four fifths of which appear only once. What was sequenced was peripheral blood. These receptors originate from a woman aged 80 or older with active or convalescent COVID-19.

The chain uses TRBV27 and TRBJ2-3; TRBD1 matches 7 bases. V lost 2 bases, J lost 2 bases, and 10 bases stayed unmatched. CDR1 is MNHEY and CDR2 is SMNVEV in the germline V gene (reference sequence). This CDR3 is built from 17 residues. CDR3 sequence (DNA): TGTGCCAGCAGTTTAGGTCCGAAGACAGGGTTCACAGATACGCAGTATTTT. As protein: CASSLGPKTGFTDTQYF.

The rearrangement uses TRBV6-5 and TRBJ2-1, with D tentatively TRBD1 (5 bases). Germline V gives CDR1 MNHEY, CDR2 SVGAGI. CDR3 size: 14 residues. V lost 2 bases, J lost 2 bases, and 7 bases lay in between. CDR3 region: CASSYRQTYNEQFF. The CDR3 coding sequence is TGTGCCAGCAGTTACAGACAGACCTACAATGAGCAGTTCTTC.

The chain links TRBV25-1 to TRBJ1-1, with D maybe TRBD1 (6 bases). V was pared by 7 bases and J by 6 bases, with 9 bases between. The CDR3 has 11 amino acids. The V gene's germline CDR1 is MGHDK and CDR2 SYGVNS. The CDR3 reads CASTEGAEAFF. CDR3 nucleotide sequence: TGTGCCAGCACCGAGGGGGCTGAAGCTTTCTTT. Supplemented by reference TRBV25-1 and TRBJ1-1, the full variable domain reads EADIYQTPRYLVIGTGKKITLECSQTMGHDKMYWYQQDPGMELHLIHYSYGVNSTEKGDLSSESTVSRIRTEHFPLTLESARPSHTSQYLCASTEGAEAFFGQGTRLTVV.

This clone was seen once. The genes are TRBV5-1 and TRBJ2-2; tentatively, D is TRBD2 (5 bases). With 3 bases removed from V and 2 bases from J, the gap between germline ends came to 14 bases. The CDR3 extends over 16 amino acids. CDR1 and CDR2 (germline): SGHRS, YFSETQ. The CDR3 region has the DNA TGCGCCAGCAGCTCCCGACTATTACTAAACACCGGGGAGCTGTTTTTT. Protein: CASSSRLLLNTGELFF.

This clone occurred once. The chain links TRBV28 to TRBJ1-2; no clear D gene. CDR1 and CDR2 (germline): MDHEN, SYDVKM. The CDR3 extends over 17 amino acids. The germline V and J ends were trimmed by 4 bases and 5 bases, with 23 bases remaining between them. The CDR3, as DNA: TGTGCCAGCAGTTCTCGGACTCCTGGACGCTGGCTTTATGGCTACACCTTC. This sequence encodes CASSSRTPGRWLYGYTF.

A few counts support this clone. The CDR3 sequence: CASSAPGNYGYTF. CDR3 nucleotide sequence: TGTGCCAGCAGCGCCCCGGGGAACTATGGCTACACCTTC. The chain joins TRBV9 to TRBJ1-2; the D is unclear. The germline V gene encodes CDR1 SGDLS and CDR2 YYNGEE. Deletions cut 3 bases from V and 2 bases from J, with 8 bases between. The CDR3 has 13 residues.

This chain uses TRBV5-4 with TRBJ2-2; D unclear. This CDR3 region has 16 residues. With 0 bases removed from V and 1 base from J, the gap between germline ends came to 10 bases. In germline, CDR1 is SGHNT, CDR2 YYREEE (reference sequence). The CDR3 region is CASSLDPGRNTGELFF. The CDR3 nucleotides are TGTGCCAGCAGCTTGGATCCGGGTAGGAACACCGGGGAGCTGTTTTTT.

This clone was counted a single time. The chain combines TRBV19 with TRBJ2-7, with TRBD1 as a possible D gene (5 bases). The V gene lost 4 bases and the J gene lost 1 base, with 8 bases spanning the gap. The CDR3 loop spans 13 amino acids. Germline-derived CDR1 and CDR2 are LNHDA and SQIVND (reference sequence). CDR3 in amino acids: CASSKDSSYEQYF. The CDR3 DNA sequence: TGTGCCAGTAGTAAAGACAGTTCCTACGAGCAGTACTTC.

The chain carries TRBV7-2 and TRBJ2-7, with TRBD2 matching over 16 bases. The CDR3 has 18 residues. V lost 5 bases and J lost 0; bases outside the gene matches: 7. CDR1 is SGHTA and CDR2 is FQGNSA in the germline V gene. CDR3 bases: TGTGCCAGCAGCCGTACGGGACTAGCGGGAGGGCCCTCCTACGAGCAGTACTTC. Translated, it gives CASSRTGLAGGPSYEQYF. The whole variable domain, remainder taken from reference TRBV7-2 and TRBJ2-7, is GAGVSQSPSNKVTEKGKDVELRCDPISGHTALYWYRQSLGQGLEFLIYFQGNSAPDKSGLPSDRFSAERTGGSVSTLTIQRTQQEDSAVYLCASSRTGLAGGPSYEQYFGPGTRLTVT.

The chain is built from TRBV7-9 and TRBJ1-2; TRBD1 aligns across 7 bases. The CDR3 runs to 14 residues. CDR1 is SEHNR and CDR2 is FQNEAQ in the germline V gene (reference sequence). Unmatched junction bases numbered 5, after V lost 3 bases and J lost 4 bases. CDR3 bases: TGTGCCAGCAGCTTCCTGACAGGGCCCTATGGCTACACCTTC. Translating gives CASSFLTGPYGYTF. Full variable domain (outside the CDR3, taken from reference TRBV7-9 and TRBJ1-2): DTGVSQNPRHKITKRGQNVTFRCDPISEHNRLYWYRQTLGQGPEFLTYFQNEAQLEKSRLLSDRFSAERPKGSFSTLEIQRTEQGDSAMYLCASSFLTGPYGYTFGSGTRLTVV.

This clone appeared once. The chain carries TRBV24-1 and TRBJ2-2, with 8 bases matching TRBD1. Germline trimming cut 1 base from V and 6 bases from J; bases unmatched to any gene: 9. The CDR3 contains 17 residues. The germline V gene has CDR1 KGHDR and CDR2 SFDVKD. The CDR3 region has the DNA TGTGCCACCAGTGATTTCGAGGGCAGGGGGCGATCCGGGGAGCTGTTTTTT. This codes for CATSDFEGRGRSGELFF.

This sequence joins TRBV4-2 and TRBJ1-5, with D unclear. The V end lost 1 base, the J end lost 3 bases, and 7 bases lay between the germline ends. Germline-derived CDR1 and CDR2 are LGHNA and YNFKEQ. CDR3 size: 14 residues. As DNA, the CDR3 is TGTGCCAGCAGCCAAGTACAGCTCAATCAGCCCCAGCATTTT. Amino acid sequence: CASSQVQLNQPQHF.

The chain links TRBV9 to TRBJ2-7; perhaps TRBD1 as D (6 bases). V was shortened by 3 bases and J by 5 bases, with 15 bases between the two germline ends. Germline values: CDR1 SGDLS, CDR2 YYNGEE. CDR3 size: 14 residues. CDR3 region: CASSAGDIRDEQYF. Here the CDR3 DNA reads TGTGCCAGCAGCGCAGGGGACATAAGAGACGAGCAGTACTTC.

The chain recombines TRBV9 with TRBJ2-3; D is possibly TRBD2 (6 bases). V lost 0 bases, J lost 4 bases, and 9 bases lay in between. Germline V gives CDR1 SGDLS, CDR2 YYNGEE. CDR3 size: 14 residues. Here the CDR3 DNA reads TGTGCCAGCAGCGTAGAATGGGGGGCAGATACGCAGTATTTT. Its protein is CASSVEWGADTQYF.

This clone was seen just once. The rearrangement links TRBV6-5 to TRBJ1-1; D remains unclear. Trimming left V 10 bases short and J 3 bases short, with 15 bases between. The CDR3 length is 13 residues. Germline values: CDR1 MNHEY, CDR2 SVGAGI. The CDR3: CATPVPADTEAFF. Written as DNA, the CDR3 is TGTGCCACCCCGGTCCCCGCGGACACTGAAGCTTTCTTT.

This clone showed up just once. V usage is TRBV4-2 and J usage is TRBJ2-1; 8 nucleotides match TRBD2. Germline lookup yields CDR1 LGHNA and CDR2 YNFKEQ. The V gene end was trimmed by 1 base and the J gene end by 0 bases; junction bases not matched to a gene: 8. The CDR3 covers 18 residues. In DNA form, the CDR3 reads TGTGCCAGCAGCCAAGGTCTTTCGAGCGGGAGCTCCTACAATGAGCAGTTCTTC. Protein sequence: CASSQGLSSGSSYNEQFF.

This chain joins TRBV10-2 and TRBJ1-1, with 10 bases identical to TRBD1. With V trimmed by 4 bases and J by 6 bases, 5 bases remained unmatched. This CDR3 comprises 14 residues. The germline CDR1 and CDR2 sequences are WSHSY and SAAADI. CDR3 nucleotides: TGCGCCAGCAGTGCCGGGACAGGGGTGGCTGAAGCTTTCTTT. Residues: CASSAGTGVAEAFF.

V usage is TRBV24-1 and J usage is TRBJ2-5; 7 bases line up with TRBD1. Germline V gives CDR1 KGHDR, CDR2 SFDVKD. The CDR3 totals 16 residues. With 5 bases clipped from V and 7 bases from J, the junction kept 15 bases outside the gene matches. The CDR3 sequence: CATSASEQGSRATQYF. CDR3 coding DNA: TGTGCCACCAGTGCATCGGAACAGGGGTCGAGGGCGACCCAGTACTTC.

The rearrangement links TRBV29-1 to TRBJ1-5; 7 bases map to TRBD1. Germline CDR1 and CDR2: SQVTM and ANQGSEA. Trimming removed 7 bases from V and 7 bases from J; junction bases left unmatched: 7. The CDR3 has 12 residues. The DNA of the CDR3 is TGCAGCGCTGGGACAGCAGGACAGCCCCAGCATTTT. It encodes CSAGTAGQPQHF.

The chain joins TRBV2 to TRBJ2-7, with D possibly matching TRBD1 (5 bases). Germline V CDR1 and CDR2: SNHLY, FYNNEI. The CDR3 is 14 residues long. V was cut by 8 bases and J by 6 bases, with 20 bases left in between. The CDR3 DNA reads TGTGCCAGCTCAACAGGCGGCGCGGCTATCGAGCAGTACTTC. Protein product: CASSTGGAAIEQYF.

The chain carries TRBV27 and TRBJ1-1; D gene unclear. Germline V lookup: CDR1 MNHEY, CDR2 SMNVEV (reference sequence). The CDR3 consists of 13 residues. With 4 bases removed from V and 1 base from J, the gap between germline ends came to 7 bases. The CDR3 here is CASSSAKNTEAFF. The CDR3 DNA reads TGTGCCAGCAGTTCTGCTAAGAACACTGAAGCTTTCTTT.

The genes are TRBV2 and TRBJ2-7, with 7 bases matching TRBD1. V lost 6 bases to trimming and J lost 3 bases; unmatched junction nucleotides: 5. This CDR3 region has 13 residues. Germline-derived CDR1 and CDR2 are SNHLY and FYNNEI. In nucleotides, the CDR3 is TGTGCCAGCAGACGGGACAGTATCTACGAGCAGTACTTC. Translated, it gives CASRRDSIYEQYF.

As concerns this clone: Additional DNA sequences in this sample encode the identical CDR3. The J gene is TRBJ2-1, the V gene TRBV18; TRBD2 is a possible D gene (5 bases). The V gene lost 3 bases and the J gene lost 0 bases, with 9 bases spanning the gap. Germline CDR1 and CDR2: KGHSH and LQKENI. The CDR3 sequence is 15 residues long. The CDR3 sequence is CASSPLAGSYNEQFF. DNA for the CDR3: TGTGCCAGCTCACCGCTAGCAGGCTCCTACAATGAGCAGTTCTTC.

The CDR3 coding sequence is TGCGCCAGCAGCCAAGATCTAGCTTCCGAGACCCAGTACTTC. Encoded protein: CASSQDLASETQYF. The genes are TRBV4-3 and TRBJ2-5; D perhaps matches TRBD2 (5 bases). Germline V gene lookup returns CDR1 LGHNA and CDR2 YSLEER. V was cut by 0 bases and J by 5 bases, with 10 bases left in between. CDR3 length: 14 amino acids.

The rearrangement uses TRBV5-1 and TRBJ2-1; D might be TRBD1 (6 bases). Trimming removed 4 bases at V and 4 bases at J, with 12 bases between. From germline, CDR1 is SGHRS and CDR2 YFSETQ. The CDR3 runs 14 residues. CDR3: CASSLQGDYNEQFF. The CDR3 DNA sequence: TGCGCCAGCAGCCTACAGGGAGATTACAATGAGCAGTTCTTC.

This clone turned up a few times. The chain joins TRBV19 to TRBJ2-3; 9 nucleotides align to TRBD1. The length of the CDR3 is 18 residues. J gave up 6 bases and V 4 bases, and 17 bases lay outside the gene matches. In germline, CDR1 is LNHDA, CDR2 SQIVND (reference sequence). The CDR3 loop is CASSNQLTGTGPMDTQYF. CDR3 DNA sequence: TGTGCCAGTAGTAACCAACTTACCGGGACAGGGCCTATGGATACGCAGTATTTT.

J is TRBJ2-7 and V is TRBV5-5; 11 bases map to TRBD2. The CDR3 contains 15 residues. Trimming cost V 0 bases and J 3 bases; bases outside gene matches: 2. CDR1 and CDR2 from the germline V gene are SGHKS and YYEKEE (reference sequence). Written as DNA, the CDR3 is TGTGCCAGCAGCTTGGTTGGGACTAGCGGCTACGAGCAGTACTTC. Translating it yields CASSLVGTSGYEQYF.

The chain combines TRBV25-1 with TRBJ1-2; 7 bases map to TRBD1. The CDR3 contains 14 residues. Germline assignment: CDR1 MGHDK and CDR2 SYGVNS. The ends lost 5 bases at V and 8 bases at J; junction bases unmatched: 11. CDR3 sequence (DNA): TGTGCCAGCAGTACAGGGGTAGGAGAAGGAGGCTACACCTTC. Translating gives CASSTGVGEGGYTF.

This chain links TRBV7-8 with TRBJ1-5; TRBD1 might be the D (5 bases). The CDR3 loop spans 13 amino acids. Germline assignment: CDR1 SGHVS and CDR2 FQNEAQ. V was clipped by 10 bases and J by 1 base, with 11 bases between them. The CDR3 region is CATPGLSNQPQHF. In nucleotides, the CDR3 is TGTGCCACCCCGGGACTCAGCAATCAGCCCCAGCATTTT. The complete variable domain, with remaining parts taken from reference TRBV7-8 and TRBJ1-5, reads GAGVSQSPRYKVAKRGQDVALRCDPISGHVSLFWYQQALGQGPEFLTYFQNEAQLDKSGLPSDRFFAERPEGSVSTLKIQRTQQEDSAVYLCATPGLSNQPQHFGDGTRLSIL.

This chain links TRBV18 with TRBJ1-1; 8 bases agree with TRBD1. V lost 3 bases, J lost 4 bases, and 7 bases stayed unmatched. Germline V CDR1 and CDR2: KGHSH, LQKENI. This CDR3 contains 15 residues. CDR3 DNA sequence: TGTGCCAGCTCACCGGACAGGGAGAGGGTCACTGAAGCTTTCTTT. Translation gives CASSPDRERVTEAFF.

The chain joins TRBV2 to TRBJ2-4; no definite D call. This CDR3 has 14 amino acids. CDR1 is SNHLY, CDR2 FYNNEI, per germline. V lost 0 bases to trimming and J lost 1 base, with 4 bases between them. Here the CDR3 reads CASSEARAKNIQYF. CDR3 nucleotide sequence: TGTGCCAGCAGTGAAGCCAGGGCCAAAAACATTCAGTACTTC.

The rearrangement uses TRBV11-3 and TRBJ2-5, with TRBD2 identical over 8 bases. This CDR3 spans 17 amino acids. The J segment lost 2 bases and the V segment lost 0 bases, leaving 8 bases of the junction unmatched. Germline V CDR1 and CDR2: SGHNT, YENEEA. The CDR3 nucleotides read TGTGCCAGCAGCTTAGATCGCCTGGTAGCGGGGCAAGAGACCCAGTACTTC. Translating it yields CASSLDRLVAGQETQYF.